The 18 T cell receptor beta chains given below trace back to one sample, sequenced in a study of molecular identifiers for immune sequencing clone quantification. One entry per CDR3 protein, called by TCRdb with MiXCR from the PCR reads. The sample holds about 640,000 distinct CDR3 sequences, roughly 21% seen once. The material sequenced was naive CD8+ T cells from blood, with Jurkat cell RNA spiked in. Noted subset: FACS-sorted CD8+CD4-CCR7+CD45RA+ naive T cells. The receptors were gathered from a human donor in good health. Some libraries in this study had Jurkat cell RNA spiked in.

This clonotype was counted only a few times. The CDR3 nucleotides are TGTGCCAGCAGTTTTTCTCGACAGAACTACGAGCAGTACTTC. This gives the protein CASSFSRQNYEQYF. V is TRBV27 and J is TRBJ2-7, with a weak D call TRBD1 (5 bases). There are 14 residues in the CDR3. Between the trimmed V and J ends, which lost 3 bases and 3 bases, there was a span of 12 bases. CDR1 and CDR2 (germline): MNHEY, SMNVEV (reference sequence).

This clonotype was picked up many times. The rearrangement links TRBV24-1 to TRBJ2-2; no reliable D call. Germline CDR1 and CDR2: KGHDR and SFDVKD. Trimming took 0 bases from V and 8 from J, leaving 9 bases between them. The CDR3 contains 14 residues. The CDR3 reads CATSDLMFSGELFF. CDR3 DNA sequence: TGTGCCACCAGTGATTTGATGTTTTCAGGGGAGCTGTTTTTT.

Note on this clonotype: A single base separates this from a much larger clone, so it may be a read error. The CDR3 end shows no conserved phenylalanine or tryptophan, and so a read error is likely. The rearrangement uses TRBV20-1 and TRBJ2-5; TRBD1 agrees at 8 bases. The germline V gene encodes CDR1 DFQATT and CDR2 SNEGSKA (reference sequence). The CDR3 extends over 15 amino acids. V shed 5 bases and J 2 bases; nucleotides not matched to a gene: 10. CDR3 DNA: TGCAGTGCTGACACCGGGACAGGCGTGCAAGAGACCCAGTACATC. Encoded protein: CSADTGTGVQETQYI.

In the case of this clonotype: A read error may be the cause here, since a much bigger clone is one base away. V is TRBV4-3 and J is TRBJ1-2; no clear D gene. CDR3 size: 19 residues. Germline lookup yields CDR1 LGHNA and CDR2 YSLEER. The CDR3 DNA follows: TGCGTCAGCAGCCAAGATAGTTCGGGGTGGAGGGTGGAAGTCTATGGCTACACCTTC. Residues: CVSSQDSSGWRVEVYGYTF.

In this sample, this clonotype turned up a few times. J is TRBJ2-4 and V is TRBV20-1, with no clear D. The germline V and J ends were trimmed by 3 bases and 3 bases, with 12 bases remaining between them. This CDR3 is built from 14 residues. Germline-derived CDR1 and CDR2 are DFQATT and SNEGSKA (reference sequence). CDR3 residues: CSASLPDGKNIQYF. CDR3 bases: TGCAGTGCTAGCCTCCCGGACGGCAAAAACATTCAGTACTTC.

This clonotype came up many times. The J gene is TRBJ2-3, the V gene TRBV4-3; D gene uncertain. Germline V gene sequence: CDR1 LGHNA, CDR2 YSLEER. CDR3 length equals 13 residues. V lost 0 bases, J lost 4 bases, and 5 bases lay in between. The DNA of the CDR3 is TGCGCCAGCAGCCAAGATACTCCAGATACGCAGTATTTT. The encoded protein is CASSQDTPDTQYF.

Many counts were recorded for this clonotype. The rearrangement uses TRBV30 and TRBJ2-3, with D hard to call. The CDR3 is 12 residues long. CDR1 and CDR2 from the germline V gene are GTSNPN and SVGIG (reference sequence). V lost 2 bases and J 0 bases, leaving 3 bases between the germline ends. The CDR3 loop is CAWSRSTDTQYF. The CDR3 nucleotides read TGTGCCTGGAGTCGGAGCACAGATACGCAGTATTTT.

Turning to this clonotype: The CDR3 ends on some other residue instead of the conserved phenylalanine or tryptophan, so this is likely a read error. This chain joins TRBV4-2 and TRBJ1-6; D remains ambiguous. CDR3 length: 15 amino acids. Germline V lookup: CDR1 LGHNA, CDR2 YNFKEQ. Deletions cut 4 bases from V and 10 bases from J, with 17 bases between. The chain's CDR3 is CASSRDLSVGSPLHL. CDR3 in DNA: TGTGCCAGCAGCCGAGACCTCTCTGTAGGATCACCCCTCCACTTA.

This clonotype was seen more than once but under ten times. The chain links TRBV27 to TRBJ2-1; D is perhaps TRBD1 (7 bases). The germline V gene has CDR1 MNHEY and CDR2 SMNVEV (reference sequence). The germline V and J ends were trimmed by 0 bases and 5 bases, with 11 bases remaining between them. The CDR3 consists of 15 residues. The CDR3 sequence: CASSLSGQRDNEQFF. The CDR3 bases are TGTGCCAGCAGTTTATCGGGACAGCGGGACAATGAGCAGTTCTTC.

Concerning this clonotype: This could be a read error, since a much larger clone is one nucleotide away. V gene TRBV7-6 combines with J gene TRBJ2-7, with D perhaps being TRBD1 or TRBD2 (5 bases each). Germline values: CDR1 SGHVS, CDR2 FNYEAQ. CDR3 size: 12 residues. The DNA of the CDR3 is TGTGCCAGCAGCTTAATCGGGGCCGAGCAGTGCTTC. Protein: CASSLIGAEQCF. Drawing the rest from reference TRBV7-6 and TRBJ2-7, the complete variable domain is GAGVSQSPRYKVTKRGQDVALRCDPISGHVSLYWYRQALGQGPEFLTYFNYEAQQDKSGLPNDRFSAERPEGSISTLTIQRTEQRDSAMYRCASSLIGAEQCFGPGTRLTVT.

With respect to this clonotype: A read error may explain this, as a much larger clone is one base away. This chain links TRBV28 with TRBJ2-7, with TRBD1 identical over 10 bases. Per germline, CDR1 MDHEN and CDR2 SYDVKM. The CDR3 length is 14 residues. The CDR3 region has the DNA TGTGTCAGCAGTTTTGGACAGGGGGGGGACGAGCAGTACTTC. Protein sequence: CVSSFGQGGDEQYF.

On this clonotype: Being one base from a much bigger clone, this may be a read error. The V call is TRBV5-3, the J call TRBJ1-1; TRBD1 might be the D (5 bases). TRBV5-3 falls under the ORF class, with uncertain function. This CDR3 has 16 residues. CDR3: CTSSATPGSLNTEAFF. DNA for the CDR3: TGTACCAGCAGCGCCACTCCAGGGAGTTTGAACACTGAAGCTTTCTTT.

The CDR3 sequence is CASSLAPSGGVNEQFF. The CDR3 nucleotides are TGTGCCAGCAGCTTAGCGCCTAGCGGGGGGGTGAATGAGCAGTTCTTC. This chain joins TRBV7-8 and TRBJ2-1; 12 bases are a match to TRBD2. The J segment lost 7 bases and the V segment lost 0 bases, leaving 4 bases of the junction unmatched. Germline V gene data show CDR1 as SGHVS and CDR2 as FQNEAQ. The CDR3 spans 16 residues.

The chain uses TRBV7-9 and TRBJ2-1; D perhaps matches TRBD2 (6 bases). The CDR3 spans 16 residues. CDR1 is SEHNR, CDR2 FQNEAQ, per germline (reference sequence). V was clipped by 1 base and J by 4 bases, with 14 bases between them. The CDR3 here is CASSLGLGGDYNEQFF. CDR3 DNA sequence: TGTGCCAGCAGCTTAGGCCTGGGCGGGGATTACAATGAGCAGTTCTTC. Full variable domain (remainder filled in from reference TRBV7-9 and TRBJ2-1): DTGVSQNPRHKITKRGQNVTFRCDPISEHNRLYWYRQTLGQGPEFLTYFQNEAQLEKSRLLSDRFSAERPKGSFSTLEIQRTEQGDSAMYLCASSLGLGGDYNEQFFGPGTRLTVL.

This clonotype was picked up many times. This chain connects TRBV7-2 to TRBJ2-7, with TRBD2 matching over 9 bases. The CDR3 spans 14 residues. Germline trimming cut 3 bases from V and 4 bases from J; bases unmatched to any gene: 4. Germline loops: CDR1 SGHTA, CDR2 FQGNSA. CDR3 in amino acids: CASSFWTSVYEQYF. The CDR3 region has the DNA TGTGCCAGCAGCTTTTGGACTAGCGTTTACGAGCAGTACTTC. Combining the CDR3 with reference TRBV7-2 and TRBJ2-7 gives the whole variable domain GAGVSQSPSNKVTEKGKDVELRCDPISGHTALYWYRQSLGQGLEFLIYFQGNSAPDKSGLPSDRFSAERTGGSVSTLTIQRTQQEDSAVYLCASSFWTSVYEQYFGPGTRLTVT.

This chain uses TRBV19 with TRBJ1-2, with no clear D. Germline V gene lookup returns CDR1 LNHDA and CDR2 SQIVND (reference sequence). There are 14 residues in the CDR3. Trimming left V 1 base short and J 3 bases short, with 9 bases between. CDR3 in DNA: TGTGCCAGTAGTATAGTTCCAGGAGACTATGGCTACACCTTC. Translation: CASSIVPGDYGYTF.

This clonotype appeared many times. This chain links TRBV4-1 with TRBJ2-5, with 7 bases fitting TRBD2. Germline V gene lookup returns CDR1 MGHRA and CDR2 YSYEKL. The CDR3 is 14 residues long. J gave up 4 bases and V 1 base, and 3 bases lay outside the gene matches. DNA of the CDR3: TGCGCCAGCAGCCAAGGACTAGCCCTAGAGACCCAGTACTTC. Translated, it gives CASSQGLALETQYF.

The V gene is TRBV7-9, the J gene TRBJ2-3; D is undetermined. Germline values: CDR1 SEHNR, CDR2 FQNEAQ (reference sequence). V was clipped by 5 bases and J by 4 bases, with 22 bases between them. The CDR3 runs 17 residues. In DNA, the CDR3 is TGTGCCAGCAGCCGGCCAAGGACGGGTGTATTTTCAGATACGCAGTATTTT. It yields the protein CASSRPRTGVFSDTQYF.